This T cell receptor (beta chain) was sequenced in a study of blood T cell repertoires in COVID-19. Whole-study context: The analysed material was cDNA or gDNA that came from T cells, B-cell-depleted T cells, or PBMCs.

Per germline, CDR1 SQVTM and CDR2 ANQGSEA. Trimming stripped 3 bases from V and 5 bases from J, with 16 bases between. The CDR3 runs 14 residues. Source study methods: Reference gene primer amplification gave nucleated cell count estimates. Sequenced by immunoSEQ multiplex PCR; TCRdb stores in-frame clones only, minus some. V and J calls and clone size are as listed in that table; D and trimming were resolved from the DNA. The sample lists around 450,000 clones; around 89% were seen once. The chain links TRBV29-1 to TRBJ2-5, with D possibly being TRBD2 (5 bases). The clonotype comes from a woman in her thirties with acute or convalescent COVID-19. Material: peripheral blood. The CDR3 nucleotides are TGCAGCGTTGACGGCCCGGAACGGAGGGAGACCCAGTACTTC. Its protein product is CSVDGPERRETQYF. Based on the CDR3 plus reference TRBV29-1 and TRBJ2-5, the full variable domain is SAVISQKPSRDICQRGTSLTIQCQVDSQVTMMFWYRQQPGQSLTLIATANQGSEATYESGFVIDKFPISRPNLTFSTLTVSNMSPEDSSIYLCSVDGPERRETQYFGPGTRLLVL.